One TCR beta chain is described in this entry. This record comes from a study of beta chain features in type 1 diabetes. Germline assignment: CDR1 GTSNPN and CDR2 SVGIG (reference sequence). Trimming took off 3 bases at V and 3 bases at J, with 13 bases between the two ends. This CDR3 comprises 14 residues. Expressed TCRB transcripts were sequenced because the isolated RNA had all been reverse transcribed beforehand. Clones were sequenced by immunoSEQ multiplex PCR, and TCRdb holds only the in-frame ones, with some missing. This table holds about 620,000 clones, 15% to 17% found once. The V call is TRBV30, the J call TRBJ2-3; TRBD1 might be the D (6 bases). Source material: naive CD4+ T cells from blood. The receptor's source is a man between 18 and 29 years old in good health. Here the CDR3 DNA reads TGTGCCTGGAGGGCGGCAGGGGCAACAGATACGCAGTATTTT. This codes for CAWRAAGATDTQYF.